These 14 T cell receptor beta chains originate from one sample sequenced in a study of regulatory T cells in long-lasting Graves disease. Arm-PCR with iRepertoire HTBI primers amplified the CDR3 regions for these TCR beta libraries. TCRdb reanalysed the multiplex PCR reads using MiXCR and keeps one entry per CDR3 protein. The sample carries about 520,000 distinct CDR3 sequences, approximately 12% recorded once. Time point reported: newly diagnosed GD, antithyroid drugs for less than 3 months. PBMCs provided the RNA from which the TCR library was made. These data were likewise used in another study, on T cells in Graves' hyperthyroidism and ophthalmopathy.

The material was peripheral blood mononuclear cells (PBMCs), obtained at new diagnosis, from a patient treated with antithyroid drugs. The receptors originated from a woman in her 30s with Graves disease.

Many counts were recorded for this clonotype. V gene TRBV7-2 combines with J gene TRBJ1-2; possibly TRBD1 for D (5 bases). Germline CDR1 is SGHTA and CDR2 is FQGNSA. V shed 5 bases and J shed 3 bases, with 10 bases lying between them. The CDR3 runs to 13 residues. The CDR3 DNA follows: TGTGCCAGCAGCCTCTCGGGGGACTATGGCTACACCTTC. Translated: CASSLSGDYGYTF.

This sequence joins TRBV20-1 and TRBJ2-1; D possibly corresponds to TRBD2 (5 bases). Per germline, CDR1 DFQATT and CDR2 SNEGSKA (reference sequence). Deletions cut 0 bases from V and 4 bases from J, with 19 bases between. The CDR3 covers 17 residues. CDR3 DNA: TGCAGTGCTAGAGATCTGGGAACTAGTGGTCGGTACAATGAGCAGTTCTTC. Encoded protein: CSARDLGTSGRYNEQFF.

The sample holds many counts of this clonotype. The V gene is TRBV12-3 or TRBV12-4, the J gene TRBJ1-2, with unresolved D. The V end lost 5 bases, the J end lost 4 bases, and 11 bases lay between the germline ends. There are 13 residues in the CDR3. CDR3 coding DNA: TGTGCCAGCAGTGGGCAGCCACTCTATGGCTACACCTTC. The encoded protein is CASSGQPLYGYTF.

At least ten counts were recorded for this clonotype. V gene TRBV19 combines with J gene TRBJ1-2, with D perhaps TRBD1 (6 bases). Germline loops: CDR1 LNHDA, CDR2 SQIVND (reference sequence). This CDR3 has 13 residues. Trimming removed 7 bases from V and 8 bases from J, with 17 bases in between. CDR3 sequence: CASTPQHRDGYTF. CDR3 DNA sequence: TGTGCCAGTACCCCTCAGCACAGGGACGGCTACACCTTC.

The CDR3 region is CASSWTGGQKLATDTQYF. The DNA of the CDR3 is TGTGCCAGCAGCTGGACAGGGGGCCAAAAACTGGCCACAGATACGCAGTATTTT. The rearrangement links TRBV7-9 to TRBJ2-3, with 11 bases matching TRBD1. Trimming took 4 bases from V and 2 from J; bases not matched to a gene: 11. Per the germline V gene, CDR1 is SEHNR and CDR2 is FQNEAQ (reference sequence). The CDR3 runs to 18 residues.

This clonotype was observed at least ten times. The chain recombines TRBV7-2 with TRBJ2-4, with 9 nucleotides matching TRBD2. Germline CDR1 is SGHTA and CDR2 is FQGNSA. The trim removed 5 bases at V and 3 bases at J, leaving 20 bases unmatched. CDR3 length: 20 amino acids. The CDR3 is CASSQNGFAGGGLGKNIQYF. CDR3 coding DNA: TGTGCCAGCAGCCAAAATGGTTTTGCGGGAGGGGGGTTGGGCAAAAACATTCAGTACTTC.

The table lists this clonotype with many counts. The rearrangement uses TRBV6-2 or TRBV6-3 and TRBJ2-2, with 8 positions matching TRBD1. CDR1 is MNHEY and CDR2 is SVGEGT in the germline V gene. CDR3 length equals 15 residues. After removal of 8 bases from V and 3 bases from J, the junction contained 8 bases not matched to a gene. The CDR3 DNA follows: TGTGCCAGCTCCGACAGGGGCCAGGACACCGGGGAGCTGTTTTTT. It encodes CASSDRGQDTGELFF.

This clonotype was seen ten or more times. J is TRBJ1-1 and V is TRBV2; D gene uncertain. The germline V gene has CDR1 SNHLY and CDR2 FYNNEI. This CDR3 is 12 amino acids long. V was trimmed by 3 bases and J by 1 base, leaving 3 bases between them. The CDR3 coding sequence is TGTGCCAGCAGTGACAGGAACACTGAAGCTTTCTTT. It yields the protein CASSDRNTEAFF.

This clonotype appeared many times. This sequence joins TRBV12-3 or TRBV12-4 and TRBJ1-4; D call uncertain. The CDR3 totals 13 residues. The ends were cut back, 0 bases at V and 4 bases at J, with 3 bases in the middle. The CDR3 is CASSLARNEKLFF. The CDR3 bases are TGTGCCAGCAGTTTAGCCCGTAATGAAAAACTGTTTTTT.

The chain has TRBV5-1 and TRBJ1-4; D is uncertain. Trimming pared 4 bases from V and 8 bases from J, leaving 15 bases between. Germline V gene data show CDR1 as SGHRS and CDR2 as YFSETQ. The CDR3 consists of 14 residues. This chain's CDR3 is CASSLRSLGEKLFF. The DNA for the CDR3 is TGCGCCAGCAGCCTGCGAAGCCTGGGAGAAAAACTGTTTTTT.

This clonotype was counted between two and nine times. The chain employs TRBV7-2 and TRBJ2-1, with D uncertain. Germline CDR1 is SGHTA and CDR2 is FQGNSA. This CDR3 has 15 amino acids. V was pared by 5 bases and J by 0 bases, with 11 bases between. CDR3 bases: TGTGCCAGCAGCCTTATTCTAAGCTCCTACAATGAGCAGTTCTTC. The encoded protein is CASSLILSSYNEQFF.

Of note for this clonotype: This may stem from a read error, because a much larger clone lies one nucleotide away. The V and J genes are TRBV11-2 and TRBJ1-1, with 7 bases aligning to TRBD1. The germline CDR1 and CDR2 sequences are SGHAT and FQNNGV. This CDR3 contains 15 residues. V lost 2 bases to trimming and J lost 5 bases; unmatched junction nucleotides: 8. DNA of the CDR3: TGTGCCAGCAGCTTAACAGGGGCCGGTTCTACTGAAGCTTTCTTT. Translated, it gives CASSLTGAGSTEAFF.

In this sample, this clonotype turned up many times. The chain employs TRBV7-9 and TRBJ1-1; 9 positions match TRBD1. After removal of 6 bases from V and 1 base from J, the junction contained 15 bases not matched to a gene. Per the germline V gene, CDR1 is SEHNR and CDR2 is FQNEAQ (reference sequence). This CDR3 comprises 18 residues. The CDR3 is CASSGWLQTGGKNTEAFF. Written as DNA, the CDR3 is TGTGCCAGCAGTGGTTGGCTCCAGACAGGGGGTAAGAACACTGAAGCTTTCTTT.

This clonotype was counted many times. V is TRBV5-5 and J is TRBJ2-1; 8 nucleotides agree with TRBD2. V trimming: 2 bases; J trimming: 0 bases; junction bases outside the gene matches: 7. In germline, CDR1 is SGHKS, CDR2 YYEKEE (reference sequence). The CDR3 is made up of 17 amino acids. CDR3 amino acids: CASSLISGASSYNEQFF. CDR3 in DNA: TGTGCCAGCAGCTTAATTAGCGGGGCCTCCTCCTACAATGAGCAGTTCTTC.